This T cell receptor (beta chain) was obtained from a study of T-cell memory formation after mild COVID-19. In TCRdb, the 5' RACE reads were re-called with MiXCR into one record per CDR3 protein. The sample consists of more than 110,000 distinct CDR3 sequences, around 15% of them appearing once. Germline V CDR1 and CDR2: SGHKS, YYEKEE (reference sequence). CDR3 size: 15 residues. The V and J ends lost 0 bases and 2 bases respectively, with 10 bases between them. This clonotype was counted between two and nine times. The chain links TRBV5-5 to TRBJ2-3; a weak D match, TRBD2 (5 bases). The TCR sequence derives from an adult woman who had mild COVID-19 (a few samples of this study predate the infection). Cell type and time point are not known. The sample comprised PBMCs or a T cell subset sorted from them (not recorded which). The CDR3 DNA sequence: TGTGCCAGCAGCTTGGGAGGGAGCACCACAGATACGCAGTATTTT. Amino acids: CASSLGGSTTDTQYF. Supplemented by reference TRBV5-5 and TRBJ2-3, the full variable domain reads DAGVTQSPTHLIKTRGQQVTLRCSPISGHKSVSWYQQVLGQGPQFIFQYYEKEERGRGNFPDRFSARQFPNYSSELNVNALLLGDSALYLCASSLGGSTTDTQYFGPGTRLTVL.